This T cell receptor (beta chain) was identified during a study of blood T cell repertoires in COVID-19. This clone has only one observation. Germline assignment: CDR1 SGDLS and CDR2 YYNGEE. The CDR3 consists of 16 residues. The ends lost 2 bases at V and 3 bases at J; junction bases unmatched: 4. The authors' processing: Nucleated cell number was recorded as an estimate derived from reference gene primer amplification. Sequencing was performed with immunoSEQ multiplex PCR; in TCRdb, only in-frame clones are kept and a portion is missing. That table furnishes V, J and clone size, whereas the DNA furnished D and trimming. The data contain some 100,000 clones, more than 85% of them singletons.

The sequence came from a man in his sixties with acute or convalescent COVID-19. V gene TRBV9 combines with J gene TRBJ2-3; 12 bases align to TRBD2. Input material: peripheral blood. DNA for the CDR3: TGTGCCAGCAGCGTCAGGACTAGCGGGAAAACAGATACGCAGTATTTT. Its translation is CASSVRTSGKTDTQYF. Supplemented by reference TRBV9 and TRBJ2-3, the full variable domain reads DSGVTQTPKHLITATGQRVTLRCSPRSGDLSVYWYQQSLDQGLQFLIQYYNGEERAKGNILERFSAQQFPDLHSELNLSSLELGDSALYFCASSVRTSGKTDTQYFGPGTRLTVL.